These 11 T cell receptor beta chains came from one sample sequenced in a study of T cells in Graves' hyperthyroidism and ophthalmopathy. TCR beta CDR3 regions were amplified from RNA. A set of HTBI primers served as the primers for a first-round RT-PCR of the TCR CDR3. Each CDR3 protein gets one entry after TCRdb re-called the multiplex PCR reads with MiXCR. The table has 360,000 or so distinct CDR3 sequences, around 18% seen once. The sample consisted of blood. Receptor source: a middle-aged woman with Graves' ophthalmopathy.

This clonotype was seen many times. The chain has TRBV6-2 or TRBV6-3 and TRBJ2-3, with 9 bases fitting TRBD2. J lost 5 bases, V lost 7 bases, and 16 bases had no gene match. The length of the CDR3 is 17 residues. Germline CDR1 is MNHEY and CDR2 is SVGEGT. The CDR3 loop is CASTTLKASGAVDTQYF. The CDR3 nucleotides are TGTGCCAGCACTACACTGAAGGCTAGCGGGGCCGTAGATACGCAGTATTTT.

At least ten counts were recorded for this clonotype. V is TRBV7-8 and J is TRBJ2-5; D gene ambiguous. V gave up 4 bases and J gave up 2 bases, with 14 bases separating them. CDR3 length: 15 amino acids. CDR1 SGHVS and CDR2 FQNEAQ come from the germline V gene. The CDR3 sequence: CASSSTEGLQETQYF. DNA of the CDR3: TGTGCCAGCAGCTCAACAGAAGGGTTACAAGAGACCCAGTACTTC. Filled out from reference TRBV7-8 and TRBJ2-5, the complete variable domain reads GAGVSQSPRYKVAKRGQDVALRCDPISGHVSLFWYQQALGQGPEFLTYFQNEAQLDKSGLPSDRFFAERPEGSVSTLKIQRTQQEDSAVYLCASSSTEGLQETQYFGPGTRLLVL.

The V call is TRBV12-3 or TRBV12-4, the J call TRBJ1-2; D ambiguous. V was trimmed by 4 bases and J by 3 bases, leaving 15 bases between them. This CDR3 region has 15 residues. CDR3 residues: CASSSNLGEDYGYTF. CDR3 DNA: TGTGCCAGCAGTTCCAACTTAGGTGAGGACTATGGCTACACCTTC.

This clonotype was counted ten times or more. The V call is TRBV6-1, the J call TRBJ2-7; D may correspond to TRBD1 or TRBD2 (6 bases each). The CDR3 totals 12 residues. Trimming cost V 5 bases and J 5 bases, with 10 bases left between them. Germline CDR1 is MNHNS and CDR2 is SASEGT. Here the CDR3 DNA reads TGTGCCAGCAGTCGGGGGCGCGACGAGCAGTACTTC. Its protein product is CASSRGRDEQYF.

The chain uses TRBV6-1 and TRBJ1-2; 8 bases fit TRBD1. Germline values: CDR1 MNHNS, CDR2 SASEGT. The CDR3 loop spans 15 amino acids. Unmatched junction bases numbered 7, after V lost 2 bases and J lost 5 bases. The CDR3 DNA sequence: TGTGCCAGCAGTGAACTTCTGGACAGGGTATATGGCTACACCTTC. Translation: CASSELLDRVYGYTF.

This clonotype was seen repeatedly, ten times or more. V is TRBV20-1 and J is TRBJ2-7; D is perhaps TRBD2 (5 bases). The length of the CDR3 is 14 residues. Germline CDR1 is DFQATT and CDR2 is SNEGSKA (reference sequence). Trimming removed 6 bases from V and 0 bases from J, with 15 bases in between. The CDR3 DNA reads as TGCAGTGCGCCCCAACCCGGGGACTCCTACGAGCAGTACTTC. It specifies CSAPQPGDSYEQYF.

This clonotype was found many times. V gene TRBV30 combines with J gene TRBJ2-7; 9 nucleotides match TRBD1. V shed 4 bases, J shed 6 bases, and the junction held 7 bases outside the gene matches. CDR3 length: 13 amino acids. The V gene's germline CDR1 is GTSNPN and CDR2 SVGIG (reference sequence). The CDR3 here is CAWNRDRVTEQYF. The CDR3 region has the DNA TGTGCCTGGAATAGGGACAGGGTGACCGAGCAGTACTTC.

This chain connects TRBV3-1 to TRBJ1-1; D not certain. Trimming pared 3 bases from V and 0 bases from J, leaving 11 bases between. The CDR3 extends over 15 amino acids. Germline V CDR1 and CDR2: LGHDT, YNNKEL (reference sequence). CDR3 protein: CASSHQRVLNTEAFF. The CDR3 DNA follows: TGTGCCAGCAGCCATCAGAGGGTATTGAACACTGAAGCTTTCTTT.

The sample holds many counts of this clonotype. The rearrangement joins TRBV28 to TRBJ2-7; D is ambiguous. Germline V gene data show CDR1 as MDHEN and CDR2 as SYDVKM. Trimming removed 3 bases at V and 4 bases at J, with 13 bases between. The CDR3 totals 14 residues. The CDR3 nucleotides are TGTGCCAGCAGTTTGATGGACGGTTGGTACGAGCAGTACTTC. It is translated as CASSLMDGWYEQYF.

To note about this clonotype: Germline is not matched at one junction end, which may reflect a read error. The CDR3: CASSPGQDSEALF. As DNA, the CDR3 is TGTGCCAGCTCACCTGGACAGGATTCTGAAGCTCTCTTT. The chain carries TRBV18 and TRBJ1-1; 7 bases fit TRBD1. The CDR3 has 13 amino acids. From germline, CDR1 is KGHSH and CDR2 LQKENI.

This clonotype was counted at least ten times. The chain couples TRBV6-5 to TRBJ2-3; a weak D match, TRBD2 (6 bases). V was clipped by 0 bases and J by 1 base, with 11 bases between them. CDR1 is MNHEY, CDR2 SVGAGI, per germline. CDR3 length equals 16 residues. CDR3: CASSYSGGRGTDTQYF. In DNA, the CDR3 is TGTGCCAGCAGTTACTCGGGGGGTCGCGGCACAGATACGCAGTATTTT.